These T cell receptor beta chains were read from a single sample in a study of spatial heterogeneity in lung cancer. TCRdb processed the 5' RACE reads anew with MiXCR; each CDR3 protein has one entry. The sample includes about 7,500 distinct CDR3 sequences, about 12% of them seen just once. Sequences were derived from lung tumor tissue, sampled at surgery. The receptors come from a male donor with early-stage non-small cell lung cancer. CDR3s include the opening cysteine and the closing phenylalanine or tryptophan. A D gene is named only where the DNA matches it firmly.

TRBV6-2/TRBV6-3,TRBJ1-2,NA,CASGAVAPYGYTF
TRBV7-9,TRBJ2-5,NA,CASSGSTGETQYF
TRBV6-5,TRBJ1-2,TRBD1,CASSYFRGTATNYGYTF
TRBV2,TRBJ2-7,TRBD1,CASRTGTGGFIEQYF
TRBV29-1,TRBJ2-1,TRBD2,CSVVTSGRTIQFF
TRBV27,TRBJ1-5,NA,CASSFLAELDNQPQHF
TRBV25-1,TRBJ1-1,NA,CASSEQVGPYTEAFF
TRBV3-1,TRBJ2-1,TRBD2,CASSQVLRGLAVYNEQFF
TRBV14,TRBJ2-3,TRBD2,CASSPPRVAGVTDTQYF
TRBV10-3,TRBJ1-1,NA,CAISGMNTEAFF
TRBV6-5,TRBJ2-1,NA,CASSYSRGRPIDEQFF
TRBV7-8,TRBJ1-1,NA,CASSLEGVRTEAFF
TRBV10-3,TRBJ2-2,NA,CAIKVQNTGELFF
TRBV18,TRBJ2-2,NA,CASSPRVKDTGELFF
TRBV20-1,TRBJ2-3,NA,CSASESTDTQYF
TRBV15,TRBJ2-1,NA,CATSRATGIREQFF
TRBV6-2/TRBV6-3,TRBJ1-5,NA,CASSFPPTPSNQPQHF
TRBV13,TRBJ2-3,NA,CASSPRAGQRTDTQYF
TRBV10-3,TRBJ1-5,NA,CAISESGGDQPQHF
TRBV6-6,TRBJ2-7,NA,CASSYRVADPYEQYF
TRBV6-2/TRBV6-3,TRBJ2-6,NA,CASSYAGGRGANVLTF
TRBV11-2,TRBJ2-1,TRBD2,CASRELSGSSYNEQFF
TRBV7-2,TRBJ2-2,TRBD1,CASSPGTGGVGGELFF
TRBV5-1,TRBJ1-2,NA,CASSGGARNYGYTF
TRBV29-1,TRBJ1-2,TRBD1,CSVDPPDRVVGYTF
TRBV14,TRBJ1-4,NA,CASSQGADNEKLFF